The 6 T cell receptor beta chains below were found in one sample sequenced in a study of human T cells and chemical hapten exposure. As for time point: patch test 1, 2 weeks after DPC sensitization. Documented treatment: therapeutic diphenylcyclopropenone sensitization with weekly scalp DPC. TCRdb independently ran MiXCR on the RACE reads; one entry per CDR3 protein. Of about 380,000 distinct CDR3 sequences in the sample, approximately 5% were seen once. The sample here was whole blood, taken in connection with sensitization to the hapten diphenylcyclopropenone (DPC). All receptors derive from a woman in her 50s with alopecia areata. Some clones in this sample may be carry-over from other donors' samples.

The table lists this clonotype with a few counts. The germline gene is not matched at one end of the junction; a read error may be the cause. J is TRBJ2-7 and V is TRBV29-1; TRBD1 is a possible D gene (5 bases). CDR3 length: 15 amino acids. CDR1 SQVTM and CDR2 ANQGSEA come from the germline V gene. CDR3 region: CSVGPLQGATPTLQF. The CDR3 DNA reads TGCAGCGTTGGGCCCCTCCAAGGGGCTACCCCCACACTCCAATTC.

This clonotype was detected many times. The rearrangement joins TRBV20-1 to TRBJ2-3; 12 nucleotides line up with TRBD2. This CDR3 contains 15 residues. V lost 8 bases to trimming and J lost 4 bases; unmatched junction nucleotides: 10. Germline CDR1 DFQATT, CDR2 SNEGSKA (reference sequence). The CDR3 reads CSTPPTSGGSDTQYF. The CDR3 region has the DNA TGCAGTACCCCACCGACTAGCGGGGGCTCAGATACGCAGTATTTT.

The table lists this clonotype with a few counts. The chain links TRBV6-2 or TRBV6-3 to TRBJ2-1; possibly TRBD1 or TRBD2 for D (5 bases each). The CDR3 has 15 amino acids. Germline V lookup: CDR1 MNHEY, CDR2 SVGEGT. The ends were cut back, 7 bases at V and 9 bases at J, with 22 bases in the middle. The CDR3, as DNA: TGTGCCAGCAAATATATCGGGGACCCCAGGAGTGAGCAGTTCTTC. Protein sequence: CASKYIGDPRSEQFF.

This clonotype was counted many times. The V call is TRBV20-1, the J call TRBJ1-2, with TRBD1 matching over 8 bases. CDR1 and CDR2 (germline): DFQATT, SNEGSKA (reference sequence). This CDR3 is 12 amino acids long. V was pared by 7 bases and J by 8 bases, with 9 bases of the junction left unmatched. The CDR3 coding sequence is TGCAGTGTCCCGGTAACAGGGGGAGGCTACACCTTC. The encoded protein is CSVPVTGGGYTF.

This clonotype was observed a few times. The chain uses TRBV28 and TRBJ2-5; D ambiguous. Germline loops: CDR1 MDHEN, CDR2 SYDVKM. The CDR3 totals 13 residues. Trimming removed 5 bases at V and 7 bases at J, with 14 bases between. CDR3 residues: CASSPRSSWTQYF. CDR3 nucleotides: TGTGCCAGCAGTCCCCGCTCTTCTTGGACCCAGTACTTC.

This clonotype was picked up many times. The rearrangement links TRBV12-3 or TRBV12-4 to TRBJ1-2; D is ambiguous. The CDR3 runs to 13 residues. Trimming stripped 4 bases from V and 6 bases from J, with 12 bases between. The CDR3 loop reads CASSSPGRDGYTF. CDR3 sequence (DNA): TGTGCCAGCAGTTCCCCGGGGAGGGATGGCTACACCTTC.